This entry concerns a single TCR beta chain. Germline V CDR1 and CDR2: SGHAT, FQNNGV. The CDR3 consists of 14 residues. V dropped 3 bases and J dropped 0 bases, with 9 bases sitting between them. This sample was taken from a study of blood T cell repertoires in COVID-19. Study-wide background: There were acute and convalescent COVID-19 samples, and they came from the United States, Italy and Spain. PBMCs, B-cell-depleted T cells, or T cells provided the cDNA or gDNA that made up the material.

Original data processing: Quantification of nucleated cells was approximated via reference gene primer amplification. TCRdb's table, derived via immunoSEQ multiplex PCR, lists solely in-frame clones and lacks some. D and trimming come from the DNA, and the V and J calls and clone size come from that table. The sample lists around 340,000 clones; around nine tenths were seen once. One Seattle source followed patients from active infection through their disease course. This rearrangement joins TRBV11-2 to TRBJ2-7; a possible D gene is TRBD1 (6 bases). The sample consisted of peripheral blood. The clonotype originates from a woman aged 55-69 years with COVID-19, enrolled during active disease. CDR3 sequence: CASSFDRHSYEQYF. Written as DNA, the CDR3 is TGTGCCAGCAGCTTTGACAGGCACTCCTACGAGCAGTACTTC. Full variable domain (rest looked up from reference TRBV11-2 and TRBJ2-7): EAGVAQSPRYKIIEKRQSVAFWCNPISGHATLYWYQQILGQGPKLLIQFQNNGVVDDSQLPKDRFSAERLKGVDSTLKIQPAKLEDSAVYLCASSFDRHSYEQYFGPGTRLTVT.